The next 29 T cell receptor beta chains were all read from a single sample in a study of T cells in Graves' hyperthyroidism and ophthalmopathy. Amplified TCR beta CDR3 regions came from RNA transcripts. HTBI primers were employed in a first-round RT-PCR of the TCR CDR3. TCRdb independently ran MiXCR on the multiplex PCR reads; one entry per CDR3 protein. The sample shows approximately 600,000 distinct CDR3 sequences, 20% of them seen only once. Sequenced sample: blood. These receptors were collected from a man aged 30 to 45 with Graves' ophthalmopathy.

In this sample, this clonotype turned up once. J is TRBJ2-1 and V is TRBV28; TRBD1 or TRBD2 may be the D gene (5 bases each). Trimming cost V 2 bases and J 0 bases, with 20 bases left between them. The CDR3 contains 19 residues. Germline V gene lookup returns CDR1 MDHEN and CDR2 SYDVKM. The CDR3 coding sequence is TGTGCCAGCAGTTTAATAGGGCTCGGGGACCGACCCTCCTACAATGAGCAGTTCTTC. Its protein product is CASSLIGLGDRPSYNEQFF.

This clonotype was counted at least ten times. V gene TRBV18 combines with J gene TRBJ1-2, with D tentatively TRBD1 (5 bases). V gave up 6 bases and J gave up 4 bases, with 18 bases separating them. The CDR3 loop spans 15 amino acids. Looked up from germline, CDR1 is KGHSH and CDR2 is LQKENI. This chain's CDR3 is CASSSGPGDTYGYTF. The CDR3 nucleotides read TGTGCCAGCTCTTCAGGGCCAGGCGATACCTATGGCTACACCTTC. The full variable domain, with the rest looked up from reference TRBV18 and TRBJ1-2, is NAGVMQNPRHLVRRRGQEARLRCSPMKGHSHVYWYRQLPEEGLKFMVYLQKENIIDESGMPKERFSAEFPKEGPSILRIQQVVRGDSAAYFCASSSGPGDTYGYTFGSGTRLTVV.

This clonotype has a count of ten or more. V usage is TRBV6-1 and J usage is TRBJ2-4; D unclear. Trimming removed 5 bases from V and 0 bases from J, with 11 bases in between. There are 15 residues in the CDR3. Germline assignment: CDR1 MNHNS and CDR2 SASEGT. Here the CDR3 DNA reads TGTGCCAGCAGTTATTACAGTCTAGCCAAAAACATTCAGTACTTC. This codes for CASSYYSLAKNIQYF.

This chain connects TRBV11-2 to TRBJ2-4; maybe TRBD2 (7 bases). The CDR3 runs to 13 residues. Germline V lookup: CDR1 SGHAT, CDR2 FQNNGV. The V gene lost 6 bases and the J gene lost 5 bases, with 11 bases spanning the gap. This chain's CDR3 is CASRGGGENIQYF. DNA of the CDR3: TGTGCCAGCAGAGGGGGGGGAGAAAACATTCAGTACTTC.

In this sample, this clonotype turned up many times. This rearrangement joins TRBV28 to TRBJ2-3; tentative D call: TRBD2 (5 bases). V lost 7 bases to trimming and J lost 2 bases, with 19 bases between them. CDR1 and CDR2 (germline): MDHEN, SYDVKM. This CDR3 has 16 amino acids. The CDR3 reads CASTNPDGGYTDTQYF. CDR3 DNA sequence: TGTGCCAGCACCAATCCGGACGGAGGTTACACAGATACGCAGTATTTT.

This clonotype showed up many times. The gene calls are TRBV11-2 and TRBJ2-7; D is perhaps TRBD2 (5 bases). The CDR3 loop spans 15 amino acids. Between the trimmed V and J ends, which lost 0 bases and 0 bases, there was a span of 9 bases. Germline V gene data show CDR1 as SGHAT and CDR2 as FQNNGV. CDR3: CASSLESGSSYEQYF. The CDR3 DNA is TGTGCCAGCAGCTTAGAATCGGGGAGCTCCTACGAGCAGTACTTC.

This clonotype was counted at least ten times. The chain employs TRBV3-1 and TRBJ1-1; 7 bases match TRBD1. CDR3 size: 14 residues. J was trimmed by 5 bases and V by 0 bases; bases with no gene match: 3. From germline, CDR1 is LGHDT and CDR2 YNNKEL (reference sequence). This chain's CDR3 is CASSQDAGGTEAFF. CDR3 DNA sequence: TGTGCCAGCAGCCAAGATGCAGGGGGAACTGAAGCTTTCTTT.

The genes are TRBV5-6 and TRBJ2-5; TRBD2 aligns across 11 bases. CDR1 is SGHDT and CDR2 is YYEEEE in the germline V gene. V shed 2 bases and J 4 bases; nucleotides not matched to a gene: 7. The CDR3 runs to 16 residues. The DNA of the CDR3 is TGTGCCAGCAGCTTAGGGCTAGCGGGAGGAATAGAGACCCAGTACTTC. Protein sequence: CASSLGLAGGIETQYF.

This clonotype was found many times. The chain carries TRBV7-2 and TRBJ2-1, with 9 bases matching TRBD2. The CDR3 consists of 15 residues. The junction had 10 bases not matched to a gene; V was cut back by 5 bases and J by 8 bases. The V gene's germline CDR1 is SGHTA and CDR2 FQGNSA. CDR3 DNA sequence: TGTGCCAGCAGCCCGCGGACTAGCGTTCTGGATGAGCAGTTCTTC. Translating gives CASSPRTSVLDEQFF.

The table lists this clonotype with a few counts. A much larger clone differs from this one at a single base, so this may be a read error. The rearrangement uses TRBV28 and TRBJ1-4; perhaps TRBD1 as D (6 bases). Germline CDR1 and CDR2: MDHEN and SYDVKM. CDR3 size: 14 residues. CDR3 nucleotide sequence: TGTGCCAGCACCTTGAGGGGGGTCCCGGAAAAACTGTCTTTT. Residues: CASTLRGVPEKLSF.

The rearrangement joins TRBV5-4 to TRBJ2-3; D gene unclear. CDR3 length equals 17 residues. Germline V CDR1 and CDR2: SGHNT, YYREEE (reference sequence). The V and J ends lost 0 bases and 1 base respectively, with 15 bases between them. The CDR3 coding sequence is TGTGCCAGCAGCTTGGGGTCTAGGCTACGTGGCACAGATACGCAGTATTTT. Its translation: CASSLGSRLRGTDTQYF.

The CDR3 loop is CASSLTVGNTIYF. The DNA of the CDR3 is TGTGCCAGCAGCTTGACAGTTGGAAACACCATATATTTT. This chain links TRBV5-5 with TRBJ1-3; D remains unclear. The CDR3 loop spans 13 amino acids. Germline loops: CDR1 SGHKS, CDR2 YYEKEE (reference sequence). V gave up 1 base and J gave up 3 bases, with 5 bases separating them. Using reference TRBV5-5 and TRBJ1-3 for the parts outside the CDR3, the full variable domain is DAGVTQSPTHLIKTRGQQVTLRCSPISGHKSVSWYQQVLGQGPQFIFQYYEKEERGRGNFPDRFSARQFPNYSSELNVNALLLGDSALYLCASSLTVGNTIYFGEGSWLTVV.

This clonotype was observed at least ten times. In DNA form, the CDR3 reads TGTGCCAGCAGCTTTTCTTCTGGTGGTTTTTACAATGAGCAGTTCTTC. It yields the protein CASSFSSGGFYNEQFF. V and J are TRBV11-2 and TRBJ2-1; D remains unclear. This CDR3 is built from 16 residues. Trimming pared 3 bases from V and 4 bases from J, leaving 16 bases between. Germline V lookup: CDR1 SGHAT, CDR2 FQNNGV.

This clonotype turned up a few times. This rearrangement joins TRBV6-6 to TRBJ2-7; no definite D call. There are 14 residues in the CDR3. The ends were cut back, 0 bases at V and 4 bases at J, with 10 bases in the middle. Germline V CDR1 and CDR2: MNHNY, SVGAGI (reference sequence). CDR3 DNA: TGTGCCAGCAGTTACTCCGTTCCCGGATACGAGCAGTACTTC. Its translation: CASSYSVPGYEQYF.

This clonotype came up a few times. The J gene is TRBJ2-7, the V gene TRBV29-1, with a tentative D call TRBD1 (6 bases). Deletions cut 6 bases from V and 3 bases from J, with 12 bases between. Germline CDR1 SQVTM, CDR2 ANQGSEA. There are 12 residues in the CDR3. In nucleotides, the CDR3 is TGCAGCGTGACCGGACAGAACTACGAGCAGTACTTC. Protein sequence: CSVTGQNYEQYF.

This clonotype was counted a few times. The V call is TRBV3-1, the J call TRBJ2-7; 9 nucleotides line up with TRBD2. With 4 bases clipped from V and 6 bases from J, the junction kept 10 bases outside the gene matches. Germline V gene data show CDR1 as LGHDT and CDR2 as YNNKEL (reference sequence). This CDR3 spans 15 amino acids. CDR3 region: CASSLLAGPPGEQYF. CDR3 sequence (DNA): TGTGCCAGCAGCCTTCTAGCGGGACCACCCGGCGAGCAGTACTTC.

This clonotype was observed many times. The gene calls are TRBV6-2 or TRBV6-3 and TRBJ2-2; D may be TRBD2 (6 bases). This CDR3 contains 16 residues. CDR1 MNHEY and CDR2 SVGEGT come from the germline V gene. V lost 6 bases and J 5 bases, leaving 19 bases between the germline ends. The CDR3 is CASSRRARGRTGELFF. The CDR3 coding sequence is TGTGCCAGCAGCAGGAGGGCGAGGGGTCGGACCGGGGAGCTGTTTTTT.

The J gene is TRBJ2-1, the V gene TRBV12-3 or TRBV12-4; no firm D call. The CDR3 length is 14 residues. V lost 10 bases and J 5 bases, leaving 18 bases between the germline ends. CDR3 DNA: TGTGCCACCTCGAACAACAGAGGACACAATGAGCAGTTCTTC. This codes for CATSNNRGHNEQFF.

The CDR3 DNA is TGTGCCAGCAGCTGGGCAGCCCTGAGCTCTGGAAACACCATATATTTT. Translated, it gives CASSWAALSSGNTIYF. This chain connects TRBV13 to TRBJ1-3; D remains ambiguous. Germline CDR1 is PRHDT and CDR2 is FYEKMQ (reference sequence). V was clipped by 4 bases and J by 0 bases, with 13 bases between them. CDR3 size: 16 residues.

With regard to this clonotype: Its ends do not fully match the called genes, so a read error is possible. V gene TRBV27 combines with J gene TRBJ2-2; D call uncertain. The DNA end lines up better with TRBJ1-1; the J call may be wrong. Germline CDR1 is MNHEY and CDR2 is SMNVEV (reference sequence). The CDR3 spans 13 residues. CDR3 loop: CASSLQQATGAFF. The CDR3 region has the DNA TGTGCCAGCAGTTTACAGCAGGCCACTGGAGCTTTCTTT.

This clonotype showed up many times. CDR3 sequence reads: CASSLSTGPGAFF. The CDR3 bases are TGTGCCAGCAGCCTTTCAACGGGGCCAGGGGCTTTCTTT. This chain joins TRBV3-1 and TRBJ1-1; weak D call: TRBD1 (5 bases). This CDR3 has 13 residues. Between the trimmed V and J ends, which lost 4 bases and 11 bases, there was a span of 17 bases. Germline values: CDR1 LGHDT, CDR2 YNNKEL (reference sequence).

This clonotype has only one observation. This sequence joins TRBV29-1 and TRBJ1-5; 7 nucleotides match TRBD1. CDR3 length: 13 amino acids. The V gene's germline CDR1 is SQVTM and CDR2 ANQGSEA. The J segment lost 1 base and the V segment lost 4 bases, leaving 1 base of the junction unmatched. The CDR3 spells CSVGDSSNQPQHF. CDR3 bases: TGCAGCGTTGGGGACAGCAGCAATCAGCCCCAGCATTTT.

The V and J genes are TRBV24-1 and TRBJ2-1; no firm D call. Trimming cost V 4 bases and J 4 bases, with 13 bases left between them. The CDR3 is 15 amino acids. Looked up from germline, CDR1 is KGHDR and CDR2 is SFDVKD. CDR3 nucleotides: TGTGCCACCAGTGAATCAGGCAGGCGTTACAATGAGCAGTTCTTC. It translates to CATSESGRRYNEQFF.

The sample holds a few counts of this clonotype. The chain employs TRBV7-2 and TRBJ1-1, with a possible D match to TRBD1 (5 bases). From germline, CDR1 is SGHTA and CDR2 FQGNSA. The germline V and J ends were trimmed by 6 bases and 2 bases, with 13 bases remaining between them. This CDR3 is built from 14 residues. CDR3 region: CASRPTVSNTEAFF. The CDR3 DNA is TGTGCCAGCAGACCGACAGTTTCCAACACTGAAGCTTTCTTT. Together with reference TRBV7-2 and TRBJ1-1, the CDR3 gives the full variable domain: GAGVSQSPSNKVTEKGKDVELRCDPISGHTALYWYRQSLGQGLEFLIYFQGNSAPDKSGLPSDRFSAERTGGSVSTLTIQRTQQEDSAVYLCASRPTVSNTEAFFGQGTRLTVV.

This chain connects TRBV28 to TRBJ2-6, with a tentative D call TRBD2 (5 bases). From germline, CDR1 is MDHEN and CDR2 SYDVKM. The CDR3 sequence is 17 residues long. Deletions cut 8 bases from V and 4 bases from J, with 21 bases between. The CDR3 region is CASSVLEAKGGANVLTF. In DNA form, the CDR3 reads TGTGCCAGCTCAGTATTGGAGGCCAAAGGGGGGGCCAACGTCCTGACTTTC.

The V and J genes are TRBV9 and TRBJ1-3; a weak D match, TRBD1 (6 bases). This CDR3 comprises 16 residues. Trimming left V 0 bases short and J 0 bases short, with 10 bases between. Germline V gene lookup returns CDR1 SGDLS and CDR2 YYNGEE. The CDR3 is CASSVGSTGSGNTIYF. DNA for the CDR3: TGTGCCAGCAGCGTAGGGTCGACAGGCTCTGGAAACACCATATATTTT.

In this sample, this clonotype turned up a few times. This rearrangement joins TRBV5-1 to TRBJ1-1; no clear D gene. The CDR3 is 15 residues long. Trimming shortened V by 0 bases and J by 1 base, and 10 bases separated the two germline ends. Germline V CDR1 and CDR2: SGHRS, YFSETQ. The DNA of the CDR3 is TGCGCCAGCAGCTTGGAGGGCAGAGGGAACACTGAAGCTTTCTTT. Amino acids: CASSLEGRGNTEAFF.

Regarding this clonotype: A clone one base away is much larger, so this may be a read error. The chain is built from TRBV28 and TRBJ2-7, with D unclear. The J call may not be correct, given that the DNA end is closer to TRBJ2-1. Germline lookup yields CDR1 MDHEN and CDR2 SYDVKM. The CDR3 spans 14 residues. The CDR3 region is CASSSWSSSYEQFF. CDR3 nucleotides: TGTGCCAGCAGTTCTTGGTCCTCCAGCTACGAGCAGTTCTTC.

This clonotype turned up a few times. The rearrangement joins TRBV9 to TRBJ2-7; 12 positions match TRBD2. V lost 4 bases to trimming and J lost 2 bases; unmatched junction nucleotides: 10. Per the germline V gene, CDR1 is SGDLS and CDR2 is YYNGEE. CDR3 length: 17 residues. CDR3 sequence: CASSLGLTSGSPYEQYF. In nucleotides, the CDR3 is TGTGCCAGCAGCCTCGGACTGACTAGCGGGAGCCCCTACGAGCAGTACTTC.